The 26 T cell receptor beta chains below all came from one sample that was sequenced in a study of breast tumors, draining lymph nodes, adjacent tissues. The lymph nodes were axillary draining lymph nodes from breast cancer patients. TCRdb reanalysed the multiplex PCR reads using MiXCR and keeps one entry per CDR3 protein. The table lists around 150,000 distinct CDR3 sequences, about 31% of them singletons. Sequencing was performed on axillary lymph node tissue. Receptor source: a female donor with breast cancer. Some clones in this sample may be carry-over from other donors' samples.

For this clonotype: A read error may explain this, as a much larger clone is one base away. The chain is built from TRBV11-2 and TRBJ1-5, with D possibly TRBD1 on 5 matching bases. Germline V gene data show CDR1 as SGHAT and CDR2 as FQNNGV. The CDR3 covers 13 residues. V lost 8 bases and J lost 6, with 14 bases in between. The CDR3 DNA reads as TGTGCCAGCGGCTCTGGGGGTTCTCAGCCCCAGCATTTT. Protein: CASGSGGSQPQHF.

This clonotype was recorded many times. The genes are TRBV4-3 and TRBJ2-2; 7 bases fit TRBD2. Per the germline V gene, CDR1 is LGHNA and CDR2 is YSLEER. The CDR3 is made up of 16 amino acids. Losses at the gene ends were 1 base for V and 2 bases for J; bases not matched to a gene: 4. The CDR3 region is CASSQGGAGNTGELFF. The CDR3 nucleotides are TGCGCCAGCAGCCAAGGCGGAGCGGGAAACACCGGGGAGCTGTTTTTT.

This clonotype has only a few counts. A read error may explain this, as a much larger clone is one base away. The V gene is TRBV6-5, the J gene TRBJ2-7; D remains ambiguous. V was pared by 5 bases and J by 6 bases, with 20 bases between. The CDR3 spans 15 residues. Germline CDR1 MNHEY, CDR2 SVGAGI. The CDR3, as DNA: TGTGCCAGCAGTCCCGCGTGGCAGTCTGGCGGCGAGCAGTACTTC. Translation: CASSPAWQSGGEQYF.

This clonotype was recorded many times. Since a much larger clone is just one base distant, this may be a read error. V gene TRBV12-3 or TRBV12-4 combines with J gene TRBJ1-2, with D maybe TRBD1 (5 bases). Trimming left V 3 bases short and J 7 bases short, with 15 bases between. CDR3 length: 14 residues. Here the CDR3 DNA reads TGTGCCAGCAGTTTCCAGGGACTTGTGGGTGGCTACACCTTC. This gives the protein CASSFQGLVGGYTF.

CDR3 amino acids: CSARGGGNQPQHF. The DNA of the CDR3 is TGCAGTGCTAGAGGGGGAGGCAATCAGCCCCAGCATTTT. This chain uses TRBV20-1 with TRBJ1-5; no clear D. In germline, CDR1 is DFQATT, CDR2 SNEGSKA (reference sequence). Trimming pared 1 base from V and 2 bases from J, leaving 6 bases between. The CDR3 runs 13 residues.

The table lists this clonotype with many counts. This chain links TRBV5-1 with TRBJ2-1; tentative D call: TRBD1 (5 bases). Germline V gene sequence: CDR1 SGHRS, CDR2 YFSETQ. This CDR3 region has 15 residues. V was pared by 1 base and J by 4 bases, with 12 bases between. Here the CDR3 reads CASSLQGSEYNEQFF. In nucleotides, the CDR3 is TGCGCCAGCAGCTTGCAGGGAAGTGAGTACAATGAGCAGTTCTTC.

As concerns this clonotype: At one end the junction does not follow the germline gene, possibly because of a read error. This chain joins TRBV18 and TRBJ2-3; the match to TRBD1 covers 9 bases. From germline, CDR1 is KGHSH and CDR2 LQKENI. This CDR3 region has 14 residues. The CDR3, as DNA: TGTGCCAGCTCACCGGGACAGGGCACAGGTACGCAGTATTTT. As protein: CASSPGQGTGTQYF.

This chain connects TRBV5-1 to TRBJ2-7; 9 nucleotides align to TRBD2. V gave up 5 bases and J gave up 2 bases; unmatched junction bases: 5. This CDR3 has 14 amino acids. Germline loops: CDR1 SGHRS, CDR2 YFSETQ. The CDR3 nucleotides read TGCGCCAGCAGGGTTAGCGGGGGCCCCTACGAGCAGTACTTC. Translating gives CASRVSGGPYEQYF.

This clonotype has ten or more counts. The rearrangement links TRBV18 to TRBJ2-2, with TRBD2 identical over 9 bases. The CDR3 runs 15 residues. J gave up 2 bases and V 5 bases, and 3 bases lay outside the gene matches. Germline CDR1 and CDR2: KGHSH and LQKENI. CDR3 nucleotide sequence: TGTGCCAGCTCAGAGACTAGCGGAAACACCGGGGAGCTGTTTTTT. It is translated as CASSETSGNTGELFF.

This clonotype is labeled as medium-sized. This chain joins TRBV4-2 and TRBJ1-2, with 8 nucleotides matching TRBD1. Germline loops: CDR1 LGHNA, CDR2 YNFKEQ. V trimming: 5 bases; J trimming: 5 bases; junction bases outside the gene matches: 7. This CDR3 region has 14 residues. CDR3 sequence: CASSKRQGKYGYTF. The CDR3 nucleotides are TGTGCCAGCAGCAAACGACAGGGGAAATATGGCTACACCTTC.

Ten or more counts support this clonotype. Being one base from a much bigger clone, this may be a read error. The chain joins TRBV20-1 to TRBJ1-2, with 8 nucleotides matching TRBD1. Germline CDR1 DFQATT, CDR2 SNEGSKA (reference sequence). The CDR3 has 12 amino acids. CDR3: CSAVRQGYGSTF. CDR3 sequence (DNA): TGCAGTGCCGTAAGACAGGGGTATGGCTCCACCTTC.

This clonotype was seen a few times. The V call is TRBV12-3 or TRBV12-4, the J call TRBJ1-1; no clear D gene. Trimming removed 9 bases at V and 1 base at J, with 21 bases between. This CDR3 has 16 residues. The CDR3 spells CARKRDFPPRNTEAFF. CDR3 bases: TGTGCCAGGAAGCGGGATTTCCCCCCTCGGAACACTGAAGCTTTCTTT.

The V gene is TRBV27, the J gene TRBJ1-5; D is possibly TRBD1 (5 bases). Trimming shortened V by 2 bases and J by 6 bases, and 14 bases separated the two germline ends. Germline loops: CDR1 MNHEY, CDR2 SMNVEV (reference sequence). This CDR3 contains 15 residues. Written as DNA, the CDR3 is TGTGCCAGCAGTTTAAACGGTAGGGGCAGTCAGCCCCAGCATTTT. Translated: CASSLNGRGSQPQHF.

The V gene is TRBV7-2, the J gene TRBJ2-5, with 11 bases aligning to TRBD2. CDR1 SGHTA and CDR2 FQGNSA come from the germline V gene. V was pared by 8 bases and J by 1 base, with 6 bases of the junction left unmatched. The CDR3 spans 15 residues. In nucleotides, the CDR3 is TGTGCCAGCCAAGTAGCGGGGGGGTCCCAAGAGACCCAGTACTTC. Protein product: CASQVAGGSQETQYF. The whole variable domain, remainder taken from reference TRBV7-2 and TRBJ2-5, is GAGVSQSPSNKVTEKGKDVELRCDPISGHTALYWYRQSLGQGLEFLIYFQGNSAPDKSGLPSDRFSAERTGGSVSTLTIQRTQQEDSAVYLCASQVAGGSQETQYFGPGTRLLVL.

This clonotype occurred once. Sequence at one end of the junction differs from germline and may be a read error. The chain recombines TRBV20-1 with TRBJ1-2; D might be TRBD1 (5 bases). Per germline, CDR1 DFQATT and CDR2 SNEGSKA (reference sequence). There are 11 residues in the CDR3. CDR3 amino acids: CSAERRGLDIF. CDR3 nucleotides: TGCAGCGCTGAGCGGCGGGGCCTGGACATCTTC.

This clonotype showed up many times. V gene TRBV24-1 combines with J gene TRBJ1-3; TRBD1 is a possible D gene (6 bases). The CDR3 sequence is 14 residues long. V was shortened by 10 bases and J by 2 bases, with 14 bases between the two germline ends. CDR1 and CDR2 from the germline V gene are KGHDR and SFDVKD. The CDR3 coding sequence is TGTGCCACGGTTTATACAGGGACTGGAAACACCATATATTTT. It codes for CATVYTGTGNTIYF.

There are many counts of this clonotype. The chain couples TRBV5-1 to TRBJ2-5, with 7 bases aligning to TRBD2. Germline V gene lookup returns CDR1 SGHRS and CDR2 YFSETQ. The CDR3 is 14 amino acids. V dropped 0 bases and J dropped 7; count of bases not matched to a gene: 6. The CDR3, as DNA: TGCGCCAGCAGCTTGGACGGGCCGGGGGGGACCCAGTACTTC. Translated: CASSLDGPGGTQYF.

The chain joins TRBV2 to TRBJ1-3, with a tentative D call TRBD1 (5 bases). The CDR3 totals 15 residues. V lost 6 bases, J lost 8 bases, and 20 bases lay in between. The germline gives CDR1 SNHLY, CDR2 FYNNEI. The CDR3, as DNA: TGTGCCAGCAGGGCGGGGCCCGTTTATGGCTACACCATATATTTT. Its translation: CASRAGPVYGYTIYF.

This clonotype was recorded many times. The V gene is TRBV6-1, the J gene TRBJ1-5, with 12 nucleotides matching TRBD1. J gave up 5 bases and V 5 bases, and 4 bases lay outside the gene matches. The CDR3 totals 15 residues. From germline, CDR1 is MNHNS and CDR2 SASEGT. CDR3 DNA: TGTGCCAGCAGTCTGGGACAGGGGGCTTATCAGCCCCAGCATTTT. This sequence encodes CASSLGQGAYQPQHF.

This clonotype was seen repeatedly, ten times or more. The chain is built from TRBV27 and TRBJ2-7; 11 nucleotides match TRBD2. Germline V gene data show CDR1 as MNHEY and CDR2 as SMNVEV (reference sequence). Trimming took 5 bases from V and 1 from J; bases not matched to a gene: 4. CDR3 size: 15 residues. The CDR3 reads CASSPGTSGSYEQYF. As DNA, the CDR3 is TGTGCCAGCAGTCCGGGGACTAGCGGTTCCTACGAGCAGTACTTC.

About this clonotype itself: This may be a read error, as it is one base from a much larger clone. The CDR3 nucleotides read TGTGCCGGCTCACTACAGGGTCCCGACGAGACCCAGTACTTC. Protein sequence: CAGSLQGPDETQYF. This rearrangement joins TRBV18 to TRBJ2-5, with a possible D match to TRBD1 (6 bases). CDR3 length: 14 amino acids. CDR1 is KGHSH and CDR2 is LQKENI in the germline V gene.

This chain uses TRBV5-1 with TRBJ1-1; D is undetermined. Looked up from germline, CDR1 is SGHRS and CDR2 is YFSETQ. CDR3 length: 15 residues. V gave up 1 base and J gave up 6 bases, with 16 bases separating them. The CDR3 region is CASSLSFGANAEAFF. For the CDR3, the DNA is TGCGCCAGCAGCTTGAGTTTCGGAGCCAACGCTGAAGCTTTCTTT.

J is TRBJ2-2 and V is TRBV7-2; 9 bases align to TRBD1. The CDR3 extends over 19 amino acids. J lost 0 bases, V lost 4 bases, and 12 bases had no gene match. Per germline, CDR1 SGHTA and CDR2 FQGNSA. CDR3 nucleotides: TGTGCCAGCAGCTCGAACAGGGGGCGCCGGATCACGAACACCGGGGAGCTGTTTTTT. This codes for CASSSNRGRRITNTGELFF.

CDR3 in DNA: TGTGCCAGCTCACCAGGGGACGGACGAATGAACACTGAAGCTTTCTTT. Protein product: CASSPGDGRMNTEAFF. This chain joins TRBV18 and TRBJ1-1; maybe TRBD1 (5 bases). Deletions cut 2 bases from V and 0 bases from J, with 13 bases between. This CDR3 comprises 16 residues. Germline V gene data show CDR1 as KGHSH and CDR2 as LQKENI.

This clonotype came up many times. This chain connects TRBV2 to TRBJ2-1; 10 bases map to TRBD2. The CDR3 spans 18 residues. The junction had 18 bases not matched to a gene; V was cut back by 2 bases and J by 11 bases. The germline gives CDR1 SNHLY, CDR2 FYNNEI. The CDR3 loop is CASSEIFQAGGPLRKQFF. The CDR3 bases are TGTGCCAGCAGTGAAATTTTCCAAGCGGGGGGGCCACTGAGAAAGCAGTTCTTC.

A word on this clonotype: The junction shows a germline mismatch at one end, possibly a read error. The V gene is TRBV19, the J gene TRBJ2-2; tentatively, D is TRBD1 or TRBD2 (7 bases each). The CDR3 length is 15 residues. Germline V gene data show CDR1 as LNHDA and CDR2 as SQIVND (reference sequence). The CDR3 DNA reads TGTGCCAGTAGTAGTGACAGGGTGTACACCGGGGGGCTGTCTTTT. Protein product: CASSSDRVYTGGLSF. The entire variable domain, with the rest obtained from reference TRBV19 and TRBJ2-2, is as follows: DGGITQSPKYLFRKEGQNVTLSCEQNLNHDAMYWYRQDPGQGLRLIYYSQIVNDFQKGDIAEGYSVSREKKESFPLTVTSAQKNPTAFYLCASSSDRVYTGGLSFGEGSRLTVL.